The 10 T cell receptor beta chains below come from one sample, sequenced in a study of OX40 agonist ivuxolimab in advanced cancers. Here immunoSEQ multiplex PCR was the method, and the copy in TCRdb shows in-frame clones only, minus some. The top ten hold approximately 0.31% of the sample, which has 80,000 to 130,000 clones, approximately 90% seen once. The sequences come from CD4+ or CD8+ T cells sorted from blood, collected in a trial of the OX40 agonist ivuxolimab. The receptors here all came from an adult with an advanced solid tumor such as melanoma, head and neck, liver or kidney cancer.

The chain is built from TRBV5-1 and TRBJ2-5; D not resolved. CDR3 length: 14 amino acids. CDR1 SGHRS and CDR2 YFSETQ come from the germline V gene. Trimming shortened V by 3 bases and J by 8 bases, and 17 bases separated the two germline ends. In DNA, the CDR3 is TGCGCCAGCAGCTATCGGCCAGGTGACGGAACCCAGTACTTC. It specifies CASSYRPGDGTQYF.

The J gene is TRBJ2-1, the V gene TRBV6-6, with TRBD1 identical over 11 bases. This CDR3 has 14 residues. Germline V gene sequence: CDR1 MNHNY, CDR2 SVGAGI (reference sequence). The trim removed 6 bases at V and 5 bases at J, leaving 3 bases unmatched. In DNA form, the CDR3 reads TGTGCCAGCAGCCGGGACAGGGGGGACAATGAGCAGTTCTTC. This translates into CASSRDRGDNEQFF.

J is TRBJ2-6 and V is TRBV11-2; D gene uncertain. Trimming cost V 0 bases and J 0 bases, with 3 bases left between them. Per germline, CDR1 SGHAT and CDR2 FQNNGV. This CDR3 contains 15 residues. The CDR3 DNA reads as TGTGCCAGCAGCTTAGAAGGCTCTGGGGCCAACGTCCTGACTTTC. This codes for CASSLEGSGANVLTF.

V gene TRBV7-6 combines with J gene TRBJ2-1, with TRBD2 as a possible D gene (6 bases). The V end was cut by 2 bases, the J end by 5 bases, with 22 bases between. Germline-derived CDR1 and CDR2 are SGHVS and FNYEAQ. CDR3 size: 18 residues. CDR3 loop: CASSLSPVPGADDNEQFF. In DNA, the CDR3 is TGTGCCAGCAGCTTATCCCCCGTACCGGGAGCGGACGACAATGAGCAGTTCTTC.

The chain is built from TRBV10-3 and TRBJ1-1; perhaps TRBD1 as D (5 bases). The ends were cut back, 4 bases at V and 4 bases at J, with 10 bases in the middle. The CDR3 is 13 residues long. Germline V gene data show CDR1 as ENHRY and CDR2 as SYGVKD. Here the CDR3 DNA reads TGTGCCATCAGTGCCAAGGGGTCCACTGAAGCTTTCTTT. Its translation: CAISAKGSTEAFF.

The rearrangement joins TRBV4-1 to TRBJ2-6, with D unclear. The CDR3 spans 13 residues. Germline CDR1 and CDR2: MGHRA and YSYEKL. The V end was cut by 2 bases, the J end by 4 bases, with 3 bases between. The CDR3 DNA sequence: TGCGCCAGCAGCCAAACAGGGGCCAACGTCCTGACTTTC. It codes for CASSQTGANVLTF.

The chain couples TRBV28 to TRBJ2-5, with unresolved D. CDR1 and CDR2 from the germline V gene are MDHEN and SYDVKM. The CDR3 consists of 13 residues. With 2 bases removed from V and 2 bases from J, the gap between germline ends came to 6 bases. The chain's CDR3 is CASSLGSQETQYF. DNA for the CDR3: TGTGCCAGCAGTTTAGGGTCGCAAGAGACCCAGTACTTC.

This CDR3 reads CASSLLYDATGELFF. The CDR3 region has the DNA TGTGCCAGCAGCTTATTGTACGATGCCACCGGGGAGCTGTTTTTT. The chain is built from TRBV7-3 and TRBJ2-2; D gene unclear. This CDR3 spans 15 amino acids. V was trimmed by 2 bases and J by 4 bases, leaving 11 bases between them. Per the germline V gene, CDR1 is SGHTA and CDR2 is FQGTGA.

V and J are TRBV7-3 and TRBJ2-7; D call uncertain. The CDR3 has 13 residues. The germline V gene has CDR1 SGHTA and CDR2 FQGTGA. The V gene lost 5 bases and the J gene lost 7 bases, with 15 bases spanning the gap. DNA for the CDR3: TGTGCCAGCAGCCCGGCCTCACTGGGGGAGCAGTACTTC. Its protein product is CASSPASLGEQYF.

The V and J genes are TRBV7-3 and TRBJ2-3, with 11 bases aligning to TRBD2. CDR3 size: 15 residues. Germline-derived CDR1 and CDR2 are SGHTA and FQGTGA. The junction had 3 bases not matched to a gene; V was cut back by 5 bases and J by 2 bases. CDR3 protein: CASSKGLAATDTQYF. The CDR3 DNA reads TGTGCCAGCAGCAAGGGACTAGCGGCCACAGATACGCAGTATTTT.